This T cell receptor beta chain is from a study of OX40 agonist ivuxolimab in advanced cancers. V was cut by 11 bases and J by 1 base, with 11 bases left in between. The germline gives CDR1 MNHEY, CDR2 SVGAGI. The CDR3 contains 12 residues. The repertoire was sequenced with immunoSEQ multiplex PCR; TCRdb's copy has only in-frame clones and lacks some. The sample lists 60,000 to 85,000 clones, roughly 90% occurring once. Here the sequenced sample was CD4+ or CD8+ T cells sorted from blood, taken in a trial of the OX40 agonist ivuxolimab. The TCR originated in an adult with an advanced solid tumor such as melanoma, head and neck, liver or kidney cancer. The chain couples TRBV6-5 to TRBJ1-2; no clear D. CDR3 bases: TGTGCCGTAAGAAGGGTTAACTATGGCTACACCTTC. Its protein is CAVRRVNYGYTF.